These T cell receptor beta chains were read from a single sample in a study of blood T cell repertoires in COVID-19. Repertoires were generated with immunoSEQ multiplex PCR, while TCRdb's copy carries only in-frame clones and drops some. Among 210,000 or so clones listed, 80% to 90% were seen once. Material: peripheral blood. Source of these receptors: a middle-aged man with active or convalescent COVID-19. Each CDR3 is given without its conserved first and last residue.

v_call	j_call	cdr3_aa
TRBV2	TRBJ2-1	ASSEAGGRNEQF
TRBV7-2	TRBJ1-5	ASSLRRDRASNQPQH
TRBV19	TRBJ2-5	ASRGDREGQETQY
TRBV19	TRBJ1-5	ASNLGGVGNQPQH
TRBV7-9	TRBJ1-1	ASSFWQGGTTEAF
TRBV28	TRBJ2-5	ASSRRTSTYETQY
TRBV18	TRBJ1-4	ASSPTNRPHEKLF
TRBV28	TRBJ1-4	ASSFVGRGFSTNEKLF
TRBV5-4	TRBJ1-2	ASSLDRGGNGYT
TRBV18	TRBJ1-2	ASSPAGYYGYT
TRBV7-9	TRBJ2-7	ASSPLGTYEQY
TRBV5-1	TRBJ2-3	ASSLAFLDTDTQY
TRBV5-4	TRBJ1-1	ASSGEGEVDTEAF
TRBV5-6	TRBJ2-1	ASSWGTSSYNEQF
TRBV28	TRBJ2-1	ASSYRENEQF
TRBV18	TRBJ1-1	ASSPLTGSNTEAF
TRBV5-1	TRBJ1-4	ASSSSAGTGVQGNGNEKLF
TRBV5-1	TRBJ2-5	ASSADSGGETQY
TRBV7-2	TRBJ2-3	ASSFGTGGDTQY
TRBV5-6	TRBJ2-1	ASGLYRSYNEQF
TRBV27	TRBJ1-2	ASSWTAQGYGYT
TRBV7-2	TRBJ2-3	ASSYPTGVRSDTQY
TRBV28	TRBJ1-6	ATSVRDRGPPLH
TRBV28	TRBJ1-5	ASSFAWGRSNQPQH
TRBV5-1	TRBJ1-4	ASSFGGTGVGEKLF
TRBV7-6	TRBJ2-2	ASSSGTATGELF
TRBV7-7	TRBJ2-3	ASSPGLITDTQY
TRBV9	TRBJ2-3	ASSVGGGGIADTQY
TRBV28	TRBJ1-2	ASSLRGGERDGYT
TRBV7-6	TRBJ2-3	ASSLLDRSTDTQY
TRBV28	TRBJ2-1	ASSKLVAGFKF
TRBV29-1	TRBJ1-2	SVDEQGAYGYT
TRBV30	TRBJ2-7	AWSSTPGTAPY
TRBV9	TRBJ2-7	ASSKGPGLAQASYEQY
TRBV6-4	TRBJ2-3	ASSRGLDSDTQY
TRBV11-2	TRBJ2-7	ASSRGAGTYEQY
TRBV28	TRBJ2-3	ASSLSLAGPGDTQY
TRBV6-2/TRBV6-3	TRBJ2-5	ASRPPSGGRETQY
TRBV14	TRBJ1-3	ASSQELYSGNTIY
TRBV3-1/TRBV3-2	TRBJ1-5	ASSQYSGQGMDQPQH
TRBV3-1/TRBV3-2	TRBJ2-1	ASSPGLYNEQF
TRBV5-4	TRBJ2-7	ASSSRAGGTYEQY
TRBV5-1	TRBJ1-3	ASSELTGGSGNTIY
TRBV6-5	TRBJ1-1	ASNRRTGNTEAF
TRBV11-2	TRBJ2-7	ASSLYGGIDEQY
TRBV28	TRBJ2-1	ASVLGLADEQF
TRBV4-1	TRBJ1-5	ASSQGTGISNQPQH
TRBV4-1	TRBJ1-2	ASSQLTGGSGYT
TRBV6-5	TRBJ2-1	ASSLALLSYNEQF
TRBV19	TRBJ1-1	ASSPRGNTEAF
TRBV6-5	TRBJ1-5	ASSRDSVNQPQH